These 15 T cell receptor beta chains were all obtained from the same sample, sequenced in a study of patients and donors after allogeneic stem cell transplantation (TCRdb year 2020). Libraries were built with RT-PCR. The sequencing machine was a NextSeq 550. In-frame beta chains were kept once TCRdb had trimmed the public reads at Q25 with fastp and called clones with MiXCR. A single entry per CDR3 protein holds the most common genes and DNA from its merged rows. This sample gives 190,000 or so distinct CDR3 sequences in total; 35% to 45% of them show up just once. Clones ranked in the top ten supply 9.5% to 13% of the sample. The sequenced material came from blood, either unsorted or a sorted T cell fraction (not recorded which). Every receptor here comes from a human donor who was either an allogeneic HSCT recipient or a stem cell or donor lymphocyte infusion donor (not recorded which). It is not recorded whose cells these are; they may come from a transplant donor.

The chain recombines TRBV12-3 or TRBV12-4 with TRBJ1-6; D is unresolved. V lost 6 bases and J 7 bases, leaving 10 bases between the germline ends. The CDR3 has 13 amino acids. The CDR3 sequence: CASRRDSNSPLHF. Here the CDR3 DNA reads TGTGCCAGCAGGCGGGATTCGAATTCACCCCTCCACTTT.

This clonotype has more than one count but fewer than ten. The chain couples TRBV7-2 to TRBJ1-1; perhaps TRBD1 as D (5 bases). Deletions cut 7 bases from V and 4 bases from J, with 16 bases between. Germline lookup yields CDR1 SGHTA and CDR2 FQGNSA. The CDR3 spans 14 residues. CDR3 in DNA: TGTGCCAGCACCCTAGGGGCGCGGGGCACTGAAGCTTTCTTT. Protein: CASTLGARGTEAFF.

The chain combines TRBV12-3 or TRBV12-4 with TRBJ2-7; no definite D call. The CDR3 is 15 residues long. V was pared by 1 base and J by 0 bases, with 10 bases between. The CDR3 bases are TGTGCCAGCAGTTTAGAGGACCTGAGCTCCTACGAGCAGTACTTC. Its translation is CASSLEDLSSYEQYF.

The CDR3 DNA reads as TGCGCCAGCAGCCAAGATCGACAGGGGGGGTATAATTCACCCCTCCACTTT. As protein: CASSQDRQGGYNSPLHF. The genes are TRBV4-3 and TRBJ1-6; TRBD1 agrees at 9 bases. This CDR3 region has 17 residues. With 0 bases clipped from V and 4 bases from J, the junction kept 4 bases outside the gene matches. Germline-derived CDR1 and CDR2 are LGHNA and YSLEER.

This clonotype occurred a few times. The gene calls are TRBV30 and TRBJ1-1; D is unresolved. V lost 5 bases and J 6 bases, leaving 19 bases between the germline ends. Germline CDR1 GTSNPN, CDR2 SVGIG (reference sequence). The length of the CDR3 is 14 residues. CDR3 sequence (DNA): TGTGCCTGGGGACCCTACATGGGTCGCCCTGAAGCTTTCTTT. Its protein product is CAWGPYMGRPEAFF.

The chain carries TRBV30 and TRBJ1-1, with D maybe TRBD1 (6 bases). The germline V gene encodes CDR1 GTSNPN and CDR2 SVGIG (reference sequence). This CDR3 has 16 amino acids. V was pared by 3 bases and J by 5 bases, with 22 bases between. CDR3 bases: TGTGCCTGGAGACCCCGGACAGCCAAACATCTTACTGAAGCTTTCTTT. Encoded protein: CAWRPRTAKHLTEAFF.

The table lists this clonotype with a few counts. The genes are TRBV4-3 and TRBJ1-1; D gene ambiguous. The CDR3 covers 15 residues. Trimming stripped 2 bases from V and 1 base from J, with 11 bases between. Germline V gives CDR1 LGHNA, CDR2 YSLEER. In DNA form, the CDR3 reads TGCGCCAGCAGCCAAATCGTGACGGGGAACACTGAAGCTTTCTTT. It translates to CASSQIVTGNTEAFF.

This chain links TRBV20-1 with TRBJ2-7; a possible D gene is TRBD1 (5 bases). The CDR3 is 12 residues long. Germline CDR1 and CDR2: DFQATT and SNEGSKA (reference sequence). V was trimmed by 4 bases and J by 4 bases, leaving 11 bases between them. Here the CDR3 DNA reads TGCAGTGCTACAGGGCCGTCATACGAGCAGTACTTC. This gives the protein CSATGPSYEQYF.

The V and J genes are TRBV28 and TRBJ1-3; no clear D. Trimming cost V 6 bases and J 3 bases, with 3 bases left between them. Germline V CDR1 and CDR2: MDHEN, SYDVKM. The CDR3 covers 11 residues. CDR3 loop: CASRGGNTIYF. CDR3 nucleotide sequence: TGTGCCAGCAGAGGTGGAAACACCATATATTTT.

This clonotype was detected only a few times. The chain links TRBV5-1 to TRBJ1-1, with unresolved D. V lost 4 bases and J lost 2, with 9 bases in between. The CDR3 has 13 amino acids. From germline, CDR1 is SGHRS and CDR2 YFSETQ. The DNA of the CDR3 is TGCGCCAGCAGCATAGCGGGCAACACTGAAGCTTTCTTT. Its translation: CASSIAGNTEAFF.

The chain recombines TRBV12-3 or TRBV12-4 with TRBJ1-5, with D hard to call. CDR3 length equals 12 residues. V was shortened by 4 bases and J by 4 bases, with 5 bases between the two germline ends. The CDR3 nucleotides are TGTGCCAGCAGTTGGAGTAATCAGCCCCAGCATTTT. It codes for CASSWSNQPQHF.

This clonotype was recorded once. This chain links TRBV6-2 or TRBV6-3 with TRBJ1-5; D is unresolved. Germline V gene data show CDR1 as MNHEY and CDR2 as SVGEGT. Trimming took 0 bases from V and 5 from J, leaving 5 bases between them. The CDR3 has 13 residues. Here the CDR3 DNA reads TGTGCCAGCAGTTACTCAGGGTATCAGCCCCAGCATTTT. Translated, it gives CASSYSGYQPQHF.

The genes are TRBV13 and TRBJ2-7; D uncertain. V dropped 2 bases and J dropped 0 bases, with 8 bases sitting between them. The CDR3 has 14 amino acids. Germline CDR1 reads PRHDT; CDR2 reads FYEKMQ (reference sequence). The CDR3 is CASSLRASSYEQYF. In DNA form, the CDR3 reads TGTGCCAGCAGCTTACGTGCCAGCTCCTACGAGCAGTACTTC.

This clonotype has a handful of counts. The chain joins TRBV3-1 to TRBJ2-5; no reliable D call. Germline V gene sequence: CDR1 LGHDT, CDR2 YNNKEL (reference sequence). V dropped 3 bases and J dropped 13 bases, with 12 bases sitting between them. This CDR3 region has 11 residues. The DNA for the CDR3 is TGTGCCAGCAGCCATTTCCCTTGCCCGTACTTC. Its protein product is CASSHFPCPYF.

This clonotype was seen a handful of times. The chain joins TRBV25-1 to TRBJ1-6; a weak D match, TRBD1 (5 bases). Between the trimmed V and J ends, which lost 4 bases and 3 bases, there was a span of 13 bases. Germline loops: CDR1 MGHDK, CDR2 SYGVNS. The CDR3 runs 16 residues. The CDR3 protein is CASSAPDRVYNSPLHF. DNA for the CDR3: TGTGCCAGCAGTGCCCCCGACAGAGTCTATAATTCACCCCTCCACTTT.